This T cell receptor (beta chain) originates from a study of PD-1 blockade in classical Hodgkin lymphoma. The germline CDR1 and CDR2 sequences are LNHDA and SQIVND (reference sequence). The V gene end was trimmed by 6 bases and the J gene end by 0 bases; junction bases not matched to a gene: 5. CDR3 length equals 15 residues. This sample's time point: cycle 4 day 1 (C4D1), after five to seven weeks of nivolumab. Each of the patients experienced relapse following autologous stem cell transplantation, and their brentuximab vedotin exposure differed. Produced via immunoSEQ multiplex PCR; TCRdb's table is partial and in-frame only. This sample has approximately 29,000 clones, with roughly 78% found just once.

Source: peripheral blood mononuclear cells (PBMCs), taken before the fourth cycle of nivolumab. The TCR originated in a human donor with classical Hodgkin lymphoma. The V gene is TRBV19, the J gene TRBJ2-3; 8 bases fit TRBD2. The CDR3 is CASSQLAASTDTQYF. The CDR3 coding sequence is TGTGCCAGTAGCCAACTAGCGGCGAGCACAGATACGCAGTATTTT.